This T cell receptor beta chain appears in the sequencing data of a study of CD8+ T cells in alopecia areata. The authors extracted RNA and reverse transcribed it into cDNA as the sequencing template. Measured with immunoSEQ multiplex PCR; TCRdb has only the in-frame clones, and not every one. The sample lists 180,000 or so clones, 51% occurring once. Specified treatment: oral pan-JAK inhibitor, 5-10 mg twice daily. The sorting of PBMCs gave CD4+ and CD8+ T cells. Study findings and constraints: In scalp, tofacitinib significantly decreased clonality and expanded CD8+ clones among the top 100. Possibly because of HLA-related factors, TCR sharing was less clear across patients than in mice.

Germline V gene data show CDR1 as GTSNPN and CDR2 as SVGIG (reference sequence). V dropped 0 bases and J dropped 5 bases, with 11 bases sitting between them. This CDR3 is built from 13 residues. Remarks on this clone: Its specificity is not known.

Sample: CD8+ T cells sorted from blood, taken around week 52, from a patient treated with tofacitinib. This receptor was identified in a human donor with alopecia areata. The chain employs TRBV30 and TRBJ2-7; D is perhaps TRBD1 (5 bases). CDR3 nucleotide sequence: TGTGCCTGGAGTGTACAAGGGGAAAACGAGCAGTACTTC. This translates into CAWSVQGENEQYF.